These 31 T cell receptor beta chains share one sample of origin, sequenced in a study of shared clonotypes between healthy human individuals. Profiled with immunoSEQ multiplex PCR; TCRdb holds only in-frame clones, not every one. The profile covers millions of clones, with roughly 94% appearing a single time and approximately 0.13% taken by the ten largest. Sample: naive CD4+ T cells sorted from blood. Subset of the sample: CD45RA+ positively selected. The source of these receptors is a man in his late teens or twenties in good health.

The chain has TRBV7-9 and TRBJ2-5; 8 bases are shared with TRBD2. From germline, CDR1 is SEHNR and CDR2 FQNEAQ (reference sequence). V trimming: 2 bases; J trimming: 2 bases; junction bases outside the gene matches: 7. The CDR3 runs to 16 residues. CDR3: CASSLNPGGAQETQYF. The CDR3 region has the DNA TGTGCCAGCAGCTTAAATCCCGGGGGGGCACAAGAGACCCAGTACTTC.

In DNA, the CDR3 is TGTGCCAGCAGAGGGGTCCCCGAAGAAAAACTGTTTTTT. Its translation is CASRGVPEEKLFF. V usage is TRBV2 and J usage is TRBJ1-4, with D tentatively TRBD1 (5 bases). Trimming left V 6 bases short and J 8 bases short, with 13 bases between. Germline-derived CDR1 and CDR2 are SNHLY and FYNNEI. The CDR3 is made up of 13 amino acids.

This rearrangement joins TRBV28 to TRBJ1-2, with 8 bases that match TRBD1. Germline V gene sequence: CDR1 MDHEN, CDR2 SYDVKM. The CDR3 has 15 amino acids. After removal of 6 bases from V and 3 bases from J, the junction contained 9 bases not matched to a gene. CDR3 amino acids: CASRAGPTGDYGYTF. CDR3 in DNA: TGTGCCAGCAGAGCGGGGCCGACAGGGGACTATGGCTACACCTTC.

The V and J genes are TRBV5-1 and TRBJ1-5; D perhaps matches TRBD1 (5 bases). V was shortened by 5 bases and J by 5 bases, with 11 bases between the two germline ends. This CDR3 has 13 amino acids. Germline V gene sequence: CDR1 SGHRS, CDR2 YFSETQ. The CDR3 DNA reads TGCGCCAGCAGTTCCGACAGTTATCAGCCCCAGCATTTT. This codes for CASSSDSYQPQHF.

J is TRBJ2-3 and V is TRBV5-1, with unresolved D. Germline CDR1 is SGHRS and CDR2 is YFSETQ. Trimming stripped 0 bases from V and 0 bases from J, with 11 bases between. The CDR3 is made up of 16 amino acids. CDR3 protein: CASSLAKTASTDTQYF. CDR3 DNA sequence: TGCGCCAGCAGCTTGGCCAAAACAGCTAGCACAGATACGCAGTATTTT.

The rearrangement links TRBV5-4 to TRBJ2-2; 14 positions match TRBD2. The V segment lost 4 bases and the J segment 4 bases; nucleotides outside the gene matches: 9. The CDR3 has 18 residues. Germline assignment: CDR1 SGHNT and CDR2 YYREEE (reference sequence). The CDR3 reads CASSTPTSGRAGTGELFF. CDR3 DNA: TGTGCCAGCAGCACCCCGACTAGCGGGAGGGCGGGCACCGGGGAGCTGTTTTTT.

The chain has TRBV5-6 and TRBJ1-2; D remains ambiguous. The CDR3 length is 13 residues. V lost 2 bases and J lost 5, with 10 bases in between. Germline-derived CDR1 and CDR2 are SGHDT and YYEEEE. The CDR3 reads CASSFSDVYGYTF. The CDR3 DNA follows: TGTGCCAGCAGCTTTTCGGATGTATATGGCTACACCTTC.

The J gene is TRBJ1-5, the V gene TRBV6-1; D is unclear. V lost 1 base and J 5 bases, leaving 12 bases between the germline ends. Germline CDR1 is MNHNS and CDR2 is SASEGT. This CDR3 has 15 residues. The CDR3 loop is CASSEVMAGYQPQHF. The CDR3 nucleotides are TGTGCCAGCAGTGAAGTGATGGCAGGTTATCAGCCCCAGCATTTT.

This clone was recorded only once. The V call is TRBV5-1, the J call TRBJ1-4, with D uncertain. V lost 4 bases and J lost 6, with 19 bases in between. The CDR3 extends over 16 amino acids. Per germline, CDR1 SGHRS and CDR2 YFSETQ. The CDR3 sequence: CASSPAAGRSDEKLFF. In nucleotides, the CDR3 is TGCGCCAGCAGCCCGGCGGCAGGAAGGAGTGATGAAAAACTGTTTTTT.

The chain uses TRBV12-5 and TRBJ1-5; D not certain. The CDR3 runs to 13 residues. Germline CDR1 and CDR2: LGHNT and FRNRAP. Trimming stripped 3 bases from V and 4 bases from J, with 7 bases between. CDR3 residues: CASGFGVNQPQHF. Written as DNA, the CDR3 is TGTGCTAGTGGTTTTGGGGTTAATCAGCCCCAGCATTTT. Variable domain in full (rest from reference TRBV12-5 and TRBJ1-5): DARVTQTPRHKVTEMGQEVTMRCQPILGHNTVFWYRQTMMQGLELLAYFRNRAPLDDSGMPKDRFSAEMPDATLATLKIQPSEPRDSAVYFCASGFGVNQPQHFGDGTRLSIL.

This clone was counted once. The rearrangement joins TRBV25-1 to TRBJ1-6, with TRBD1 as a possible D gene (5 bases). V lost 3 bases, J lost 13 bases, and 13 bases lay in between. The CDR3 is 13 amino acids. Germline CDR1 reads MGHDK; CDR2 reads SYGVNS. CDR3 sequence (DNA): TGTGCCAGCAGTGAGTGGGGGGGTGGTCCCCTCCACTTT. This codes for CASSEWGGGPLHF.

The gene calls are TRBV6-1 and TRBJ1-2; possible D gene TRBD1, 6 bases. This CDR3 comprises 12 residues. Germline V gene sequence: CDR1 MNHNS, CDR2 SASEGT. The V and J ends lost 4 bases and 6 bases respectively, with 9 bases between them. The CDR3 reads CASSADRNGYTF. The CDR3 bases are TGTGCCAGCAGTGCCGACAGGAATGGCTACACCTTC.

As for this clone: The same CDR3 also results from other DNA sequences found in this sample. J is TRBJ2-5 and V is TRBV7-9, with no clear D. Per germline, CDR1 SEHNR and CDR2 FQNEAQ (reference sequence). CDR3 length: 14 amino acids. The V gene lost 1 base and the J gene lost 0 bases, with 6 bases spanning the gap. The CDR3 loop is CASSLGTDQETQYF. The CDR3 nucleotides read TGTGCCAGCAGCTTAGGAACAGACCAAGAGACCCAGTACTTC.

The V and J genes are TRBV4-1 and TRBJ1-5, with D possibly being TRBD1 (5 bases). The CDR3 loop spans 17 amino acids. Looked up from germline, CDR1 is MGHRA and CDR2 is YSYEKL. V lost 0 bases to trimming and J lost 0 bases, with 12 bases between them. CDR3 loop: CASSQEGGRYSNQPQHF. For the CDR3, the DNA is TGCGCCAGCAGCCAAGAGGGGGGGAGGTATAGCAATCAGCCCCAGCATTTT.

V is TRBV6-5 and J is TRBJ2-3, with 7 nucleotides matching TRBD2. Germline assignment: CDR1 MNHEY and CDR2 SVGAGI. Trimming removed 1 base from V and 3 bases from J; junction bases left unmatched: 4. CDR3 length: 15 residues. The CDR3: CASSYLASGTDTQYF. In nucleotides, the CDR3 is TGTGCCAGCAGTTACTTAGCTAGCGGAACAGATACGCAGTATTTT.

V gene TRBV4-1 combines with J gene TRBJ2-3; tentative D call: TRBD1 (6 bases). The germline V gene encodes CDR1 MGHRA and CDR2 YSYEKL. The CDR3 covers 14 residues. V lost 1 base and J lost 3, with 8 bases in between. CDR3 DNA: TGCGCCAGCAGCCAAGCCCAGGGGACAGATACGCAGTATTTT. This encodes CASSQAQGTDTQYF.

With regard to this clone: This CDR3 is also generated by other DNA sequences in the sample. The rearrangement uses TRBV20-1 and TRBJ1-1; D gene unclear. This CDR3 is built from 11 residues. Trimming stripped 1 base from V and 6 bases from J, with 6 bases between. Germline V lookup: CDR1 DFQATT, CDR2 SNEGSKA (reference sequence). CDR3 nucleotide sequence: TGCAGTGCTAGAGCGGTACCTGAAGCTTTCTTT. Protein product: CSARAVPEAFF.

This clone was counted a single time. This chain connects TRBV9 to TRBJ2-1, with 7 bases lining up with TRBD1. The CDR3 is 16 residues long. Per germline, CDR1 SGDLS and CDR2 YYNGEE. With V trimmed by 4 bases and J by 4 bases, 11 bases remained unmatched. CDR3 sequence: CASSPREGDSYNEQFF. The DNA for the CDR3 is TGTGCCAGCAGCCCGCGAGAAGGGGACAGTTACAATGAGCAGTTCTTC.

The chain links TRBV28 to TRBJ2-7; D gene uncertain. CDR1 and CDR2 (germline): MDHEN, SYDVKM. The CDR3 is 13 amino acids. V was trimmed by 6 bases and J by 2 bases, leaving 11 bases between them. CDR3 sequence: CASSNRSPYEQYF. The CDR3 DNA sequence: TGTGCCAGCAGCAATAGATCGCCCTACGAGCAGTACTTC. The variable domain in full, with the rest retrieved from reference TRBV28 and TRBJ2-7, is DVKVTQSSRYLVKRTGEKVFLECVQDMDHENMFWYRQDPGLGLRLIYFSYDVKMKEKGDIPEGYSVSREKKERFSLILESASTNQTSMYLCASSNRSPYEQYFGPGTRLTVT.

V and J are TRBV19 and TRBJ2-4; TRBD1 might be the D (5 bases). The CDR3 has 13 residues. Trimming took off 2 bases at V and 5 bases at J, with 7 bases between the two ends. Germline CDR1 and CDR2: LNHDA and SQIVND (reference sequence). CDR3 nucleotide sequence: TGTGCCAGTAGTATAATAGGGGAAAACATTCAGTACTTC. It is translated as CASSIIGENIQYF.

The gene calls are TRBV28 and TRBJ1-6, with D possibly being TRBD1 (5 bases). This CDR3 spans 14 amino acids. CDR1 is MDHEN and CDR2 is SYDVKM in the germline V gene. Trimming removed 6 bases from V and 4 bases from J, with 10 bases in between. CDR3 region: CASRSGTYNSPLHF. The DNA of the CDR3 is TGTGCCAGCAGGTCGGGGACGTATAATTCACCCCTCCACTTT. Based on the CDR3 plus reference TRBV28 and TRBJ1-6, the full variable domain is DVKVTQSSRYLVKRTGEKVFLECVQDMDHENMFWYRQDPGLGLRLIYFSYDVKMKEKGDIPEGYSVSREKKERFSLILESASTNQTSMYLCASRSGTYNSPLHFGNGTRLTVT.

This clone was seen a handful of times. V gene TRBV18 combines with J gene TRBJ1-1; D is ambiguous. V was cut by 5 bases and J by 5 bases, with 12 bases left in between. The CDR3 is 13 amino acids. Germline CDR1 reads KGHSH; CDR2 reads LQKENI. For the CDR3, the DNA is TGTGCCAGCTCAAATCTTGATCGGACTGAAGCTTTCTTT. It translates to CASSNLDRTEAFF.

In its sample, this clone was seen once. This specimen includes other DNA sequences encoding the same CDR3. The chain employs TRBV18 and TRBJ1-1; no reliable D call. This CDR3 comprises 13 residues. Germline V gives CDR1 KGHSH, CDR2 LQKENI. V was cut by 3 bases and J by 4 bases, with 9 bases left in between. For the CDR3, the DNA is TGTGCCAGCTCACCGAAGGAGGGCACTGAAGCTTTCTTT. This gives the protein CASSPKEGTEAFF.

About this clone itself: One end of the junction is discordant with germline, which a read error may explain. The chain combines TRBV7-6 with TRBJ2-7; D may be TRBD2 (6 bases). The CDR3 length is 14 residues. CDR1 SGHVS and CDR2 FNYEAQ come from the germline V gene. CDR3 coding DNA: TGTGCCAGCAGCCTAGCACCGGGGGACTACGAGCAGTACTTC. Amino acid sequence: CASSLAPGDYEQYF.

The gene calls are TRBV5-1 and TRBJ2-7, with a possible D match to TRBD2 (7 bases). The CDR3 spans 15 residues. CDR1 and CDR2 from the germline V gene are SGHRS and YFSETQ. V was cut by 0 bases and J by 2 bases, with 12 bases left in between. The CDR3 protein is CASSLVSGGAYEQYF. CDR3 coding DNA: TGCGCCAGCAGCTTGGTCTCGGGGGGCGCCTACGAGCAGTACTTC.

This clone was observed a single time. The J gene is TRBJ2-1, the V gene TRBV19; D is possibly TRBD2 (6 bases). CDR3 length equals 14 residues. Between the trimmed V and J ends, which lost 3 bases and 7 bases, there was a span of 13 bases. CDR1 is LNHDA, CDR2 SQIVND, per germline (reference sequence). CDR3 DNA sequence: TGTGCCAGTAGTATTTCCGTGACTAGAAATGAGCAGTTCTTC. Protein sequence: CASSISVTRNEQFF.

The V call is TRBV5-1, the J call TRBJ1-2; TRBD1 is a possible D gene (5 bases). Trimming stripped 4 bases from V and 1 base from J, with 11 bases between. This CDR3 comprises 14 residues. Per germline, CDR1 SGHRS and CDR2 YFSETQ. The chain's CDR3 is CASSRGPSNYGYTF. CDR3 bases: TGCGCCAGCAGCAGGGGACCGAGTAACTATGGCTACACCTTC.

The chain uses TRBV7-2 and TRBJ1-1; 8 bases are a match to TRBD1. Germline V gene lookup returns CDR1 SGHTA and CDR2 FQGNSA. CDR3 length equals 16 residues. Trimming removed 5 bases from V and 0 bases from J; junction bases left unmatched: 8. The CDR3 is CASSAAGGGLNTEAFF. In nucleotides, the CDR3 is TGTGCCAGCAGCGCCGCAGGGGGCGGTCTGAACACTGAAGCTTTCTTT.

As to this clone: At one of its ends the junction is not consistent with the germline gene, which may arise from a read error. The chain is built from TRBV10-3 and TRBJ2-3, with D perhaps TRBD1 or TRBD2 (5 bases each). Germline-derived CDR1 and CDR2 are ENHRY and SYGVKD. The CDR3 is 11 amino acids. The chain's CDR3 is CAISSDRDHIF. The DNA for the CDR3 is TGTGCCATCAGTTCCGACCGGGACCACATATTT.

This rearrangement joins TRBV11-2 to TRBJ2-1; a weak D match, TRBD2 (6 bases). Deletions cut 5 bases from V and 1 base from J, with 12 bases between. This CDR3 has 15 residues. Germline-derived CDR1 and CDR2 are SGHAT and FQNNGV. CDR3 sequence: CASSIGTLSYNEQFF. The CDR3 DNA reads TGTGCCAGCAGCATCGGGACTTTGTCCTACAATGAGCAGTTCTTC.

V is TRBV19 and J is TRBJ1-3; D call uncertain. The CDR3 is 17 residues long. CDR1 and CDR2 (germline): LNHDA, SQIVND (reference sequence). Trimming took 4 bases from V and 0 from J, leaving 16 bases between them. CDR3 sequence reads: CASSNPVGFPSGNTIYF. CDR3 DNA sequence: TGTGCCAGTAGTAACCCGGTAGGATTCCCCTCTGGAAACACCATATATTTT.